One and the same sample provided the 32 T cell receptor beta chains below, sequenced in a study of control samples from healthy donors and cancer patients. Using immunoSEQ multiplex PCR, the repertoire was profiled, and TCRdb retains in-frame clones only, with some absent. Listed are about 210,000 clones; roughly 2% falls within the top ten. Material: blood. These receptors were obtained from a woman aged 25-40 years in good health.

The chain's CDR3 is CASSYAAAGGKLFF. CDR3 DNA: TGTGCCAGCAGTTACGCGGCGGCGGGGGGAAAACTGTTTTTT. J is TRBJ1-4 and V is TRBV6-5, with D possibly matching TRBD1 (5 bases). Per germline, CDR1 MNHEY and CDR2 SVGAGI. The germline V and J ends were trimmed by 2 bases and 10 bases, with 14 bases remaining between them. CDR3 length equals 14 residues.

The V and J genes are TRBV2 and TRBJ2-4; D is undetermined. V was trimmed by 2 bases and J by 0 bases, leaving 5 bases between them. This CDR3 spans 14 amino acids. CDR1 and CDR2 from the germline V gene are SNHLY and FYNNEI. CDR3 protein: CASSEQLAKNIQYF. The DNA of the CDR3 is TGTGCCAGCAGTGAACAACTAGCCAAAAACATTCAGTACTTC.

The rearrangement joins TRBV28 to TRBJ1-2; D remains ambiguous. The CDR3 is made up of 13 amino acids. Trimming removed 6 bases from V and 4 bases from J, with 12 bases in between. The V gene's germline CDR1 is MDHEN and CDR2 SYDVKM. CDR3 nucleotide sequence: TGTGCCAGCAGCCCCTTCGGGAGCTATGGCTACACCTTC. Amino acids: CASSPFGSYGYTF.

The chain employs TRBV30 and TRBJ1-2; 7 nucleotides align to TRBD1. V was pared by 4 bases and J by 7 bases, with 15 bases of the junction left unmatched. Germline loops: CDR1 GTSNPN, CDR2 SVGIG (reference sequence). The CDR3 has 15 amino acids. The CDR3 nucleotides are TGTGCCTGGACGTCCCGGACAGGCGGTTGGCGTGGCTACACCTTC. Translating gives CAWTSRTGGWRGYTF.

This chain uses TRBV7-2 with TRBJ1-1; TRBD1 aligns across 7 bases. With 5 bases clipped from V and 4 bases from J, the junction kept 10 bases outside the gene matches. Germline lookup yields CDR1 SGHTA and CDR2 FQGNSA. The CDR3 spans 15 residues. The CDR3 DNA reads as TGTGCCAGCAGCGAGCAAGCGGCAGGGGGCACTGAAGCTTTCTTT. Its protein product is CASSEQAAGGTEAFF. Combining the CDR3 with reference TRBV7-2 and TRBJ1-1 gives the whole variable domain GAGVSQSPSNKVTEKGKDVELRCDPISGHTALYWYRQSLGQGLEFLIYFQGNSAPDKSGLPSDRFSAERTGGSVSTLTIQRTQQEDSAVYLCASSEQAAGGTEAFFGQGTRLTVV.

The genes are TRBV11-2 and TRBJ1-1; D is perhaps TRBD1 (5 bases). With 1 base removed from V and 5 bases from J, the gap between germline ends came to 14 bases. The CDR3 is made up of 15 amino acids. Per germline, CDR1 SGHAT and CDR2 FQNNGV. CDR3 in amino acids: CASSLADSMGTEAFF. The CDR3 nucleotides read TGTGCCAGCAGCTTAGCCGACAGCATGGGGACTGAAGCTTTCTTT. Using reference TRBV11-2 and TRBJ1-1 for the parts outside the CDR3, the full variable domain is EAGVAQSPRYKIIEKRQSVAFWCNPISGHATLYWYQQILGQGPKLLIQFQNNGVVDDSQLPKDRFSAERLKGVDSTLKIQPAKLEDSAVYLCASSLADSMGTEAFFGQGTRLTVV.

This chain's CDR3 is CASSMEDIYNEQFF. The CDR3 nucleotides are TGTGCCAGTAGTATGGAGGATATATACAATGAGCAGTTCTTC. The chain combines TRBV19 with TRBJ2-1, with D possibly matching TRBD2 (5 bases). Germline-derived CDR1 and CDR2 are LNHDA and SQIVND (reference sequence). The V and J ends lost 3 bases and 4 bases respectively, with 10 bases between them. The CDR3 runs 14 residues.

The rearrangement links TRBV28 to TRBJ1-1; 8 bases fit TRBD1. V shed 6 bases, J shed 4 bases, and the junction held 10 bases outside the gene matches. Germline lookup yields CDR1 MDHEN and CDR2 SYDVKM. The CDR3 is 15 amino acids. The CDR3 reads CASRGLQGEATEAFF. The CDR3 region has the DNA TGTGCCAGCAGGGGGTTACAGGGGGAGGCCACTGAAGCTTTCTTT.

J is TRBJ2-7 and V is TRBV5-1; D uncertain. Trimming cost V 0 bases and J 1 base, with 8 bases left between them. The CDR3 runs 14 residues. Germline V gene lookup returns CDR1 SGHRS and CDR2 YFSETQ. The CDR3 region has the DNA TGCGCCAGCAGCTTGGAGATTGGGTCCTACGAGCAGTACTTC. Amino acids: CASSLEIGSYEQYF.

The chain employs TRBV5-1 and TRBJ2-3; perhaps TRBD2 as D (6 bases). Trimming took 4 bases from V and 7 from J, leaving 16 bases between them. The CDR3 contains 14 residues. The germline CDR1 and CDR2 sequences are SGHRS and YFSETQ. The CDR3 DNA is TGCGCCAGCAGCCTACTTGGGGGGACGAATACGCAGTATTTT. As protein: CASSLLGGTNTQYF.

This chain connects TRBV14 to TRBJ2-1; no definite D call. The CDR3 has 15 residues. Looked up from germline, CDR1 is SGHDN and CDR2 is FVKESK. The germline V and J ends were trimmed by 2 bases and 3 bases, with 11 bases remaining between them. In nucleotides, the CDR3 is TGTGCCAGCAGCCAAACAAGCGATGGCTACAATGAGCAGTTCTTC. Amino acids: CASSQTSDGYNEQFF.

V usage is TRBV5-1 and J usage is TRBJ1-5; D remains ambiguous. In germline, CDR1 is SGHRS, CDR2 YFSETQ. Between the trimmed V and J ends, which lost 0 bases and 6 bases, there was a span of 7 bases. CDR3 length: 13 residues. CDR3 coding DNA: TGCGCCAGCAGCTTGGATCTAGGTCAGCCCCAGCATTTT. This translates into CASSLDLGQPQHF.

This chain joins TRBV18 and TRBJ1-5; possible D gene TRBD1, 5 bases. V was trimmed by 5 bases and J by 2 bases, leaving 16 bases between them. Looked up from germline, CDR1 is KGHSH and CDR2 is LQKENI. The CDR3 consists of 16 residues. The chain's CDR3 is CASSTGASRGNQPQHF. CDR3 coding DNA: TGTGCCAGCTCAACCGGGGCAAGCCGGGGCAATCAGCCCCAGCATTTT.

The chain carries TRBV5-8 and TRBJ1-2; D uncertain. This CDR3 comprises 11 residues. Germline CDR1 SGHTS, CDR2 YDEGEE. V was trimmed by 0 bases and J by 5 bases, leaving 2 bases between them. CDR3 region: CASSLGYGYTF. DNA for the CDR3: TGTGCCAGCAGCTTGGGGTATGGCTACACCTTC.

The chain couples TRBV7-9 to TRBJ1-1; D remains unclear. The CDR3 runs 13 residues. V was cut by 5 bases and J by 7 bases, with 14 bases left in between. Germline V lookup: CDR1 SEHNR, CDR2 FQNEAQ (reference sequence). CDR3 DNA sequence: TGTGCCAGCAGCCCGCCCGCTCCTTATGAAGCTTTCTTT. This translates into CASSPPAPYEAFF.

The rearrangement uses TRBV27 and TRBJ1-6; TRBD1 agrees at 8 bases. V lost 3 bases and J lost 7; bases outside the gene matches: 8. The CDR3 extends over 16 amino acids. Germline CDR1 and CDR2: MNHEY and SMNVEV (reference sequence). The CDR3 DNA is TGTGCCAGCAGTTTGGGGACAGGAGGGACAAATTCACCCCTCCACTTT. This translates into CASSLGTGGTNSPLHF.

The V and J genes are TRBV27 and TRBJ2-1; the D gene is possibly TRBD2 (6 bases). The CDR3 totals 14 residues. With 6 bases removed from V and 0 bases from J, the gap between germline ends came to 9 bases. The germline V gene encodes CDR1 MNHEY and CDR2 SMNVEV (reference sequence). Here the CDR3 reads CASRAGSSYNEQFF. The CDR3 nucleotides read TGTGCCAGCAGAGCGGGCAGCTCCTACAATGAGCAGTTCTTC.

The CDR3, as DNA: TGTGCCAGCAGTTACGTCAGGGCATCAGAGACCCAGTACTTC. As protein: CASSYVRASETQYF. The rearrangement uses TRBV6-5 and TRBJ2-5; weak D call: TRBD1 (5 bases). The germline V gene has CDR1 MNHEY and CDR2 SVGAGI. The CDR3 consists of 14 residues. V lost 2 bases to trimming and J lost 4 bases, with 11 bases between them.

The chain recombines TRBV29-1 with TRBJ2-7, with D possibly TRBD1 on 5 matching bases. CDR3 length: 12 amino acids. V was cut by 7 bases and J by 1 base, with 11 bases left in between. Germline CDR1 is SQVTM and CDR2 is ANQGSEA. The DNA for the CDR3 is TGCAGCGCGCGGACAAAGTCCTACGAGCAGTACTTC. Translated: CSARTKSYEQYF.

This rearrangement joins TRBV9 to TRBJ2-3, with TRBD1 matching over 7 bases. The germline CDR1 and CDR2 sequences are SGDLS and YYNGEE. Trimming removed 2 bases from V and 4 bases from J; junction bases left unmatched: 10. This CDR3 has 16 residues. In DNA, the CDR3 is TGTGCCAGCAGCGTTCGAGCCCTAGGGGGCGCAGATACGCAGTATTTT. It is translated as CASSVRALGGADTQYF.

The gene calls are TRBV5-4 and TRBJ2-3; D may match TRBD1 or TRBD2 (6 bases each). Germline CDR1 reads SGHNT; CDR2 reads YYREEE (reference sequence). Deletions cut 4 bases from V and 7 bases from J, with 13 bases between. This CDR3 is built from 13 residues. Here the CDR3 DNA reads TGTGCCAGCAGCCCGAGGGGGGCGTATACGCAGTATTTT. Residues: CASSPRGAYTQYF.

The CDR3 is CASSLNRHRDTTGELFF. The CDR3 coding sequence is TGTGCCAGCAGCTTAAATAGGCATCGGGACACCACCGGGGAGCTGTTTTTT. V is TRBV5-6 and J is TRBJ2-2; a possible D gene is TRBD1 (6 bases). V dropped 2 bases and J dropped 4 bases, with 18 bases sitting between them. This CDR3 comprises 17 residues. Germline loops: CDR1 SGHDT, CDR2 YYEEEE. The entire variable domain, with the rest obtained from reference TRBV5-6 and TRBJ2-2, is as follows: DAGVTQSPTHLIKTRGQQVTLRCSPKSGHDTVSWYQQALGQGPQFIFQYYEEEERQRGNFPDRFSGHQFPNYSSELNVNALLLGDSALYLCASSLNRHRDTTGELFFGEGSRLTVL.

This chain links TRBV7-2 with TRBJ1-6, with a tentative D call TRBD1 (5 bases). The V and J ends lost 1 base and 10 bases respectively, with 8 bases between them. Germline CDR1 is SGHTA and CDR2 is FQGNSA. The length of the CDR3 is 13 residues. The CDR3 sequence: CASSLGTKSPLHF. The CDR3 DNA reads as TGTGCCAGCAGCTTAGGGACAAAGTCACCCCTCCACTTT.

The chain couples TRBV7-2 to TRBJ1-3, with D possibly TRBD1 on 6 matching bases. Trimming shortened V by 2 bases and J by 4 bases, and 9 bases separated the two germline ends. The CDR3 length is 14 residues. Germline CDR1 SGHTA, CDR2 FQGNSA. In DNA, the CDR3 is TGTGCCAGCAGCTTAACCGGACAGGGAAACACCATATATTTT. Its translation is CASSLTGQGNTIYF.

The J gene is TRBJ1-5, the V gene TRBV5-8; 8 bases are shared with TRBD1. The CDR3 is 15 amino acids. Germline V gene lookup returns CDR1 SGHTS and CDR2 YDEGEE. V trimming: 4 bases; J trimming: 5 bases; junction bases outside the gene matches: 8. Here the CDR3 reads CASSPGQGRYQPQHF. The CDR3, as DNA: TGTGCCAGCAGCCCAGGACAGGGAAGGTATCAGCCCCAGCATTTT.

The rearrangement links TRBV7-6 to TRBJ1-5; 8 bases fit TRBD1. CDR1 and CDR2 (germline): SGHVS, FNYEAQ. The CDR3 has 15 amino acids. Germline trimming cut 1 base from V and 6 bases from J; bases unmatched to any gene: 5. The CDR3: CASSLGTGGGQPQHF. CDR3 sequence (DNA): TGTGCCAGCAGCTTAGGTACAGGGGGGGGTCAGCCCCAGCATTTT.

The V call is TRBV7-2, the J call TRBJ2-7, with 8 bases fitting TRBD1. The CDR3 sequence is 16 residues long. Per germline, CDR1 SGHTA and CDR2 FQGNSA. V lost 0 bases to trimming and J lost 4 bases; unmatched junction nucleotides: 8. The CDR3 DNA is TGTGCCAGCAGCTTAGCGCGGGACAGGCTGGGGTACGAGCAGTACTTC. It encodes CASSLARDRLGYEQYF. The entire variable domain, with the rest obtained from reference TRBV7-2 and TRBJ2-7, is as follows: GAGVSQSPSNKVTEKGKDVELRCDPISGHTALYWYRQSLGQGLEFLIYFQGNSAPDKSGLPSDRFSAERTGGSVSTLTIQRTQQEDSAVYLCASSLARDRLGYEQYFGPGTRLTVT.

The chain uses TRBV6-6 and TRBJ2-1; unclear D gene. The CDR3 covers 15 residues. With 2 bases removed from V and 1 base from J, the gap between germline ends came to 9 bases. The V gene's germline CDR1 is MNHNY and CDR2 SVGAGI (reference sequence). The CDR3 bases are TGTGCCAGCAGTTACGCGGCCGTGTCCTACAATGAGCAGTTCTTC. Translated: CASSYAAVSYNEQFF.

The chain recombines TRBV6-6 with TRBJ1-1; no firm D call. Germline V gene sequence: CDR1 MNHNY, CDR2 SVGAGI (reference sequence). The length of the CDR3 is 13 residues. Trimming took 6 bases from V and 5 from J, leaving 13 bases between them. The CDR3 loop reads CASSLNGETEAFF. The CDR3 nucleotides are TGTGCCAGCAGCCTAAACGGGGAGACTGAAGCTTTCTTT.

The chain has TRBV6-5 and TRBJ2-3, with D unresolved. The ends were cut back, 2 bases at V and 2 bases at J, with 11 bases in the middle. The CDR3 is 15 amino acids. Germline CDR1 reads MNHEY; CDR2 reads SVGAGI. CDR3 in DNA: TGTGCCAGCAGTTACGGGGTACGTGTCACAGATACGCAGTATTTT. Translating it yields CASSYGVRVTDTQYF.

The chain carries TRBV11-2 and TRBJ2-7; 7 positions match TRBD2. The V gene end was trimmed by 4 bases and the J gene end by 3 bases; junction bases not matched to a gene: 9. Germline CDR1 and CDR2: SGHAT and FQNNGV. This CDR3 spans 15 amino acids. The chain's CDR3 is CASSYNLAAGYEQYF. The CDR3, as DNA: TGTGCCAGCAGCTATAACCTAGCGGCTGGCTACGAGCAGTACTTC.

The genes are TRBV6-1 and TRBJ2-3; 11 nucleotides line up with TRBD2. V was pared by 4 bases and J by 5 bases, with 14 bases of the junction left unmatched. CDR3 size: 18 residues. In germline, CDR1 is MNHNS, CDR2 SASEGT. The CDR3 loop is CASSATGFLAGGKDTQYF. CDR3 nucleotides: TGTGCCAGCAGTGCAACGGGGTTTTTAGCGGGGGGGAAAGATACGCAGTATTTT.